The clone carrying this T cell receptor beta chain was seen a handful of times. These data originate in a study of patients and donors after allogeneic stem cell transplantation. TCRdb reanalysed the RT-PCR reads using MiXCR and keeps one entry per CDR3 protein. The data contain hundreds of thousands of distinct CDR3 sequences, about a sixth of them seen just once; the ten biggest clones take up around 6.8%. CDR1 DFQATT and CDR2 SNEGSKA come from the germline V gene (reference sequence). The germline V and J ends were trimmed by 2 bases and 0 bases, with 11 bases remaining between them. The length of the CDR3 is 15 residues.

The material sequenced was blood, either unsorted or a sorted T cell fraction (not recorded which). This TCR derives from a human donor who was either an allogeneic HSCT recipient or a stem cell or donor lymphocyte infusion donor (not recorded which). It is not recorded whose cells these are; they may come from a transplant donor. V is TRBV20-1 and J is TRBJ1-3, with D uncertain. The CDR3 DNA reads TGCAGTGCTAGAAGGGTATATGGCTCTGGAAACACCATATATTTT. Translating it yields CSARRVYGSGNTIYF.